Listed below are T cell receptor beta chains from one sample, sequenced in a study of T cell changes during pregnancy in multiple sclerosis. Some clones are missing from TCRdb's copy, which holds only in-frame ones; the method was immunoSEQ multiplex PCR. The sample gives roughly 50,000 clones, approximately 92% of which show up once; approximately 8% is in the top ten. This sample comprised CD8+ T cells from peripheral blood mononuclear cells, obtained in the second trimester of pregnancy. These receptors came from a female donor with multiple sclerosis, enrolled in a pregnancy study. The CDR3 runs from the conserved cysteine through the conserved F or W. The order of the fields is D gene, J gene, V gene, CDR3 DNA, CDR3 protein. D genes are given only for firm matches.

NA	TRBJ2-7	TRBV13	TGTGCCAGCAGCCTACGAGGCGACGAGCAGTACTTC	CASSLRGDEQYF
NA	TRBJ2-2	TRBV30	TGTGCCTGGAGTTCGAGGACTAATGAGGCCGGGGAGCTGTTTTTT	CAWSSRTNEAGELFF
TRBD2	TRBJ2-7	TRBV7-9	TGTGCCAGCAGCTCGAACGGGAGGATCTACGAGCAGTACTTC	CASSSNGRIYEQYF
NA	TRBJ2-7	TRBV6-6	TGTGCCAGCAGTTACTACCCGCTCGGGACATCCTACGAGCAGTACTTC	CASSYYPLGTSYEQYF
NA	TRBJ1-2	TRBV5-1	TGCGCCAGCAGCTTGGGGCCACAGGGTCTTAACTATGGCTACACCTTC	CASSLGPQGLNYGYTF
NA	TRBJ2-7	TRBV27	TGTGCCAGCGCCGCTACTTCCTACGAGCAGTACTTC	CASAATSYEQYF
TRBD2	TRBJ2-7	TRBV6-1	TGTGCCAGCAGTGAAGCTAGCGGGTCCTACTACGAGCAGTACTTC	CASSEASGSYYEQYF
TRBD1	TRBJ1-5	TRBV27	TGTGCCAGCAGGCACTCCGGGACAGGGGGAATGCGCAATCAGCCCCAGCATTTT	CASRHSGTGGMRNQPQHF
TRBD1	TRBJ1-1	TRBV5-1	TGCGCCAGCAGCTTGGAAAACCGGGACAGTAAAGCTTTCTTT	CASSLENRDSKAFF
TRBD1	TRBJ1-6	TRBV6-1	TGTGCCAGCAGTGCGGGACAGGGTTTCGATTCACCCCTCCACTTT	CASSAGQGFDSPLHF